The entry below gives a single T cell receptor (beta chain) sequence along with its context. Its antigen is unidentified. CD45RO-negative CD8 cells positively selected for CCR7 made up the naive population, which excluded terminally differentiated effector memory CD45RA+ cells. Repertoires were generated with immunoSEQ multiplex PCR, while TCRdb's copy carries only in-frame clones and drops some. Found here are 2 million to 2.5 million clones, roughly 91% of them singletons; the top ten hold about 1.8%. The data were obtained in a study of shared clonotypes between healthy human individuals. Study results and caveats: Compared with clonotypes that all four donors shared, non-shared clonotypes had lower generation probabilities. Relative to memory subsets, naive subsets generally showed larger estimated richness.

The sample consisted of naive CD8+ T cells from PBMCs. The sequence came from a man aged 18 to 30 in good health. Some clones in this sample may be carry-over from other donors' samples.

In DNA, the CDR3 is TGTGCCAGCAGCTTAGCTTGGCGTGGAGGTTACGAGCAGTACTTC. Translation: CASSLAWRGGYEQYF. The chain recombines TRBV7-9 with TRBJ2-7, with D perhaps TRBD2 (5 bases). The V and J ends lost 0 bases and 4 bases respectively, with 13 bases between them. The CDR3 runs 15 residues. The germline V gene encodes CDR1 SEHNR and CDR2 FQNEAQ (reference sequence).